A selection of T cell receptor beta chains follows, all from one sample in a study of blood T cell repertoires in COVID-19. The protocol was immunoSEQ multiplex PCR, while the TCRdb copy is restricted to in-frame clones and leaves out a portion. The repertoire holds under 400,000 clones, 90% seen once, with less than 3% in the top ten. Source material: peripheral blood. Receptor source: a woman between 25 and 40 years old with COVID-19, enrolled during active disease. The CDR3 runs from the conserved cysteine through the conserved F or W. The D gene is left open where the match is weak. Size values are once, few and many counts, or a class for expanded clones, and some rows have none.

d_call clone_size j_call v_call cdr3_aa cdr3_nt
TRBD2 - TRBJ2-3 TRBV29-1 CSVERGTSGNGGTDTQYF TGCAGCGTTGAGAGGGGGACTAGCGGAAACGGGGGCACAGATACGCAGTATTTT
TRBD1 - TRBJ1-4 TRBV11-2 CASRGTGADHNEKLFF TGTGCCAGCAGGGGGACAGGGGCCGACCATAATGAAAAACTGTTTTTT
TRBD2 - TRBJ2-7 TRBV9 CASSQGLAQDYEQYF TGTGCCAGCAGCCAGGGACTAGCGCAAGACTACGAGCAGTACTTC
- - TRBJ1-2 TRBV5-1 CASSLTPTEDYGYTF TGCGCCAGCAGCTTGACTCCCACCGAGGACTATGGCTACACCTTC
TRBD1 few TRBJ2-1 TRBV5-4 CASSLFGGRTGGHEQFF TGTGCCAGCAGCTTGTTTGGTGGTCGGACAGGGGGCCATGAGCAGTTCTTC
- - TRBJ1-1 TRBV12-5 CASGLPGGRAFF TGTGCTAGTGGTCTGCCGGGGGGGCGAGCTTTCTTT
- once TRBJ2-7 TRBV2 CASREEASLFYEQYF TGTGCCAGCAGGGAGGAGGCTAGCCTGTTTTACGAGCAGTACTTC
TRBD1 - TRBJ1-1 TRBV19 CASSIRTGGEAFF TGTGCCAGTAGTATACGGACAGGGGGAGAGGCTTTCTTT
- - TRBJ2-1 TRBV5-4 CASSLQGSYNEQFF TGTGCCAGCAGCCTCCAGGGCTCCTACAATGAGCAGTTCTTC
- - TRBJ1-2 TRBV30 CAWTPISYLSGYTF TGTGCCTGGACTCCTATATCGTACCTATCAGGCTACACCTTC
- - TRBJ2-1 TRBV18 CASSPLTSWSSYNEQFF TGTGCCAGCTCACCTCTTACTTCCTGGAGCTCCTACAATGAGCAGTTCTTC
- - TRBJ1-2 TRBV6-5 CASTGGGTNYGYTF TGTGCCAGCACCGGGGGGGGGACTAACTATGGCTACACCTTC
- - TRBJ1-1 TRBV6-5 CASSYGQDTEAFF TGTGCCAGCAGTTACGGTCAGGACACTGAAGCTTTCTTT
- - TRBJ1-5 TRBV6-5 CASSANGAQPQHF TGTGCCAGCAGCGCTAATGGGGCTCAGCCCCAGCATTTT
TRBD2 - TRBJ2-3 TRBV4-2 CASSQDRPSGSDTQYF TGTGCCAGCAGCCAAGATAGGCCTAGCGGGAGCGATACGCAGTATTTT
- once TRBJ2-1 TRBV7-2 CASSLEGLVNEQFF TGTGCCAGCAGCTTAGAAGGACTTGTCAATGAGCAGTTCTTC
- few TRBJ2-1 TRBV7-9 CASSFVTGVNNEQFF TGTGCCAGCAGCTTTGTAACGGGAGTCAACAATGAGCAGTTCTTC
- - TRBJ1-1 TRBV29-1 CSVDSGNTEAFF TGCAGCGTTGATTCAGGGAACACTGAAGCTTTCTTT
- - TRBJ1-6 TRBV27 CASSFNGYNSPLHF TGTGCCAGCAGTTTTAACGGTTATAATTCACCCCTCCACTTT
- - TRBJ1-1 TRBV30 CAWSVLGSSMNTEAFF TGTGCCTGGAGTGTACTGGGCAGTTCCATGAACACTGAAGCTTTCTTT
- - TRBJ2-4 TRBV14 CASSQAGTLANIQYF TGTGCCAGCAGCCAAGCAGGGACTCTGGCAAACATTCAGTACTTC
- - TRBJ1-3 TRBV19 CASTGLVRNSGNTIYF TGTGCCAGTACAGGACTCGTGAGGAACTCTGGAAACACCATATATTTT
- - TRBJ1-2 TRBV5-1 CASSGYSRGDYGYTF TGCGCCAGCAGCGGTTATTCCAGGGGAGACTATGGCTACACCTTC
TRBD1 - TRBJ1-5 TRBV28 CASSDRAGQPQHF TGTGCCAGCAGCGACAGGGCGGGTCAGCCCCAGCATTTT
- - TRBJ1-4 TRBV30 CACPVGGRGEKLFF TGTGCCTGCCCCGTCGGGGGTCGAGGAGAAAAACTGTTTTTT
- - TRBJ1-5 TRBV7-8 CASSAGVQPQHF TGTGCCAGCAGCGCAGGGGTTCAGCCCCAGCATTTT
TRBD1 - TRBJ2-5 TRBV10-3 CAISEGTAQETQYF TGTGCCATCAGTGAAGGGACAGCACAAGAGACCCAGTACTTC
- - TRBJ2-7 TRBV7-2 CASSLDPSLRYEQYF TGTGCCAGCAGCTTAGATCCTAGTTTGAGATACGAGCAGTACTTC
- - TRBJ2-6 TRBV7-2 CASSLMPDRTGANVLTF TGTGCCAGCAGCTTGATGCCCGACAGAACCGGGGCCAACGTCCTGACTTTC
TRBD1 - TRBJ1-1 TRBV7-9 CASSVQGANTEAFF TGTGCCAGCAGCGTACAGGGGGCCAACACTGAAGCTTTCTTT
TRBD1 once TRBJ2-7 TRBV6-5 CAVPSPGQGSYEQYF TGTGCCGTCCCTTCGCCGGGACAGGGGTCCTACGAGCAGTACTTC
TRBD1 - TRBJ2-3 TRBV4-1 CASSQATGGRTDTQYF TGCGCCAGCAGCCAGGCGACAGGGGGCCGCACAGATACGCAGTATTTT
- - TRBJ2-5 TRBV5-6 CASSVAGPETQYF TGTGCCAGCAGCGTGGCAGGCCCAGAGACCCAGTACTTC
- - TRBJ1-3 TRBV20-1 CSARTGNTIYF TGCAGTGCGAGGACAGGAAACACCATATATTTT
TRBD1 once TRBJ1-1 TRBV11-2 CASTRDRGMTEAFF TGTGCCAGCACTCGTGACAGGGGTATGACTGAAGCTTTCTTT
TRBD1 once TRBJ1-1 TRBV5-6 CASNYLDRENTEAFF TGTGCCAGCAACTATTTGGACAGGGAGAACACTGAAGCTTTCTTT
- - TRBJ1-6 TRBV6-5 CASSTQGDGNSPLHF TGTGCCAGCAGTACACAGGGTGACGGTAATTCACCCCTCCACTTT
- - TRBJ1-3 TRBV13 CASREFFSGNTIYF TGTGCCAGTCGGGAGTTCTTCTCTGGAAACACCATATATTTT
- - TRBJ2-1 TRBV5-4 CASSRREISYNEQFF TGTGCCAGCAGCCGACGGGAGATCTCCTACAATGAGCAGTTCTTC
- - TRBJ1-5 TRBV2 CASSDDRNQPQHF TGTGCCAGCAGTGATGATAGAAATCAGCCCCAGCATTTT
- - TRBJ2-3 TRBV7-9 CASTMTGSTDTQYF TGTGCCAGCACCATGACAGGCTCCACAGATACGCAGTATTTT
- once TRBJ1-1 TRBV5-5 CASSFGVSTEAFF TGTGCCAGCAGCTTCGGGGTCTCCACTGAAGCTTTCTTT
- - TRBJ2-7 TRBV29-1 CSVEDRQVEQYF TGCAGCGTTGAAGATCGACAGGTCGAGCAGTACTTC
- - TRBJ2-7 TRBV27 CASSQRQAGEQYF TGTGCCAGCAGTCAGAGACAGGCTGGAGAGCAGTACTTC
TRBD2 - TRBJ2-1 TRBV28 CASSFYGREGDINEQFF TGTGCCAGCAGTTTCTACGGGCGGGAGGGCGATATCAATGAGCAGTTCTTC
- - TRBJ2-1 TRBV4-1 CASSEGSNEQFF TGCGCCAGCAGCGAAGGGAGCAATGAGCAGTTCTTC
TRBD2 - TRBJ2-5 TRBV5-6 CASSLELAGFKTQYF TGTGCCAGCAGCTTGGAACTAGCGGGATTTAAGACCCAGTACTTC
- once TRBJ2-5 TRBV3-1/TRBV3-2 CASSHSGTQYF TGTGCCAGCAGCCATTCCGGGACCCAGTACTTC
- - TRBJ2-1 TRBV7-7 CASSLDHLSSYNEQFF TGTGCCAGCAGCTTAGATCACCTAAGCTCCTACAATGAGCAGTTCTTC